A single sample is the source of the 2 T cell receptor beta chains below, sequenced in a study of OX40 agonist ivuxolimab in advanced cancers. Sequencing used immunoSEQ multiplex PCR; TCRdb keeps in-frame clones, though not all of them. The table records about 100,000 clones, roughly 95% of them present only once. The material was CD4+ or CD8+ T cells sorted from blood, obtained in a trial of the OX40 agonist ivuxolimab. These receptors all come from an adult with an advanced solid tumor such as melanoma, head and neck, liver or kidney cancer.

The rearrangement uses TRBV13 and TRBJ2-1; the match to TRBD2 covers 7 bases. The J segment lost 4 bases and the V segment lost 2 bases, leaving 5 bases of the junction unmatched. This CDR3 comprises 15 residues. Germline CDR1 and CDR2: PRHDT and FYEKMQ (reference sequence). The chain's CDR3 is CASSLQLANYNEQFF. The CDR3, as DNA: TGTGCCAGCAGCTTACAACTAGCGAATTACAATGAGCAGTTCTTC.

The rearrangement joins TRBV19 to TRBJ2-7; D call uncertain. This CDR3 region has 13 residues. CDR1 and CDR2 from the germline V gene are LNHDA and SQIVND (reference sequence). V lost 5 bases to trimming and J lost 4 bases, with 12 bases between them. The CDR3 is CASSEQRHYEQYF. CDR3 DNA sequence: TGTGCCAGTAGTGAACAGAGACATTACGAGCAGTACTTC.